Shown below are 7 T cell receptor beta chains from a single sample sequenced in a study of cytomegalovirus exposure and HLA in healthy donors. Some clones are missing from TCRdb's copy, which holds only in-frame ones; the method was immunoSEQ multiplex PCR. The sample has roughly 120,000 clones, around 92% seen once. Input material: PBMCs. The receptors shown here come from a young man in good health and CMV-seronegative.

The V and J genes are TRBV15 and TRBJ2-3; D is possibly TRBD1 (6 bases). Trimming pared 4 bases from V and 7 bases from J, leaving 21 bases between. CDR1 is LNHNV, CDR2 YYDKDF, per germline (reference sequence). This CDR3 has 16 residues. CDR3 DNA sequence: TGTGCCACCAGCACCTGGGGGCAGGGAGAGAGAAATACGCAGTATTTT. Its protein product is CATSTWGQGERNTQYF. Full variable domain (outside the CDR3, taken from reference TRBV15 and TRBJ2-3): DAMVIQNPRYQVTQFGKPVTLSCSQTLNHNVMYWYQQKSSQAPKLLFHYYDKDFNNEADTPDNFQSRRPNTSFCFLDIRSPGLGDTAMYLCATSTWGQGERNTQYFGPGTRLTVL.

The chain recombines TRBV18 with TRBJ2-7; TRBD1 might be the D (6 bases). V was cut by 0 bases and J by 6 bases, with 12 bases left in between. Per the germline V gene, CDR1 is KGHSH and CDR2 is LQKENI. CDR3 size: 14 residues. As DNA, the CDR3 is TGTGCCAGCTCACCACCCAGCGAGACAGGCGAGCAGTACTTC. Protein product: CASSPPSETGEQYF.

The chain couples TRBV7-9 to TRBJ2-3; TRBD2 agrees at 12 bases. The CDR3 totals 16 residues. Losses at the gene ends were 4 bases for V and 2 bases for J; bases not matched to a gene: 4. Looked up from germline, CDR1 is SEHNR and CDR2 is FQNEAQ (reference sequence). The DNA for the CDR3 is TGTGCCAGCAGCTCTACTAGCGGGGGGCACACAGATACGCAGTATTTT. Its protein product is CASSSTSGGHTDTQYF.

The gene calls are TRBV19 and TRBJ1-1, with D tentatively TRBD1 (6 bases). The CDR3 is 16 amino acids. Trimming left V 3 bases short and J 1 base short, with 15 bases between. In germline, CDR1 is LNHDA, CDR2 SQIVND (reference sequence). CDR3 nucleotide sequence: TGTGCCAGTAGTATGTCGTATGGCAGGGGGAACACTGAAGCTTTCTTT. This encodes CASSMSYGRGNTEAFF.

The V call is TRBV27, the J call TRBJ2-1; TRBD2 agrees at 9 bases. Germline values: CDR1 MNHEY, CDR2 SMNVEV (reference sequence). Trimming took 0 bases from V and 3 from J; bases not matched to a gene: 15. CDR3 size: 20 residues. CDR3 in DNA: TGTGCCAGCAGTTTATCAAACTTCGGCGGGGGGGCCGGTCGCTACAATGAGCAGTTCTTC. Protein product: CASSLSNFGGGAGRYNEQFF.

This clone was recorded only once. The V and J genes are TRBV5-8 and TRBJ1-2, with D possibly TRBD1 on 5 matching bases. The germline CDR1 and CDR2 sequences are SGHTS and YDEGEE. Trimming removed 3 bases at V and 3 bases at J, with 15 bases between. The CDR3 is made up of 15 amino acids. The CDR3 coding sequence is TGTGCCAGCAGCTCCAAGACAGAGTTTGACTATGGCTACACCTTC. Translated, it gives CASSSKTEFDYGYTF.

Here the CDR3 reads CASSNRDRANYGYTF. CDR3 bases: TGTGCCAGCAGCAATAGGGACAGGGCTAACTATGGCTACACCTTC. The chain has TRBV13 and TRBJ1-2, with 9 bases matching TRBD1. CDR1 and CDR2 (germline): PRHDT, FYEKMQ (reference sequence). The CDR3 spans 15 residues. The junction had 4 bases not matched to a gene; V was cut back by 5 bases and J by 0 bases.